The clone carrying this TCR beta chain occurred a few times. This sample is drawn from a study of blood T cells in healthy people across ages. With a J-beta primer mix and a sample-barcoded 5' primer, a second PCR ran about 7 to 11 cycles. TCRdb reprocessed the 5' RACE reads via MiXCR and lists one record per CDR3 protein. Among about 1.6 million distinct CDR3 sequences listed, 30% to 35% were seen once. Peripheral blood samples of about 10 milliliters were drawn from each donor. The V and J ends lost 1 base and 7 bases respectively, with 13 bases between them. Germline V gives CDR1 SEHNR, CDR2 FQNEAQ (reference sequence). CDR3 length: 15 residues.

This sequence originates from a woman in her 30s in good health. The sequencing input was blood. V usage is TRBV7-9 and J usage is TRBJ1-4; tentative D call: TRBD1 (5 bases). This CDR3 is CASSLGQPQVEKLFF. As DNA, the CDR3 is TGTGCCAGCAGCTTAGGACAGCCGCAGGTTGAAAAACTGTTTTTT. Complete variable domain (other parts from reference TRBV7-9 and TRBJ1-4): DTGVSQNPRHKITKRGQNVTFRCDPISEHNRLYWYRQTLGQGPEFLTYFQNEAQLEKSRLLSDRFSAERPKGSFSTLEIQRTEQGDSAMYLCASSLGQPQVEKLFFGSGTQLSVL.